The 14 T cell receptor beta chains in this list originate from one sample, sequenced in a study of shared clonotypes between healthy human individuals (dated by TCRdb to 2018 to 2020). To prepare the library, the immunoSEQ multiplex PCR assay was applied. TCRdb re-hosts the immuneACCESS table, in-frame sequences only. Its copies lack some clones; in the studies checked, an unresolved V gene accounts for under half of them, and the cause for the rest is not known. This sample has fewer than 2.5 million clones in its table, and 80% to 95% of those were observed once. The ten biggest clones cover 0.36% of the sample. The sample was naive CD4+ T cells from PBMCs. This sample's cell subset or site label indicates: CD45RA+ positively selected. The receptors stem from a man aged 18-30 years in good health. Some clones in this sample may be carry-over from other donors' samples.

V gene TRBV28 combines with J gene TRBJ1-1; D is possibly TRBD1 (5 bases). Per the germline V gene, CDR1 is MDHEN and CDR2 is SYDVKM. V lost 5 bases to trimming and J lost 1 base, with 14 bases between them. The CDR3 spans 15 residues. CDR3 sequence (DNA): TGTGCCAGCAGTCCGGGGACCCGGCGGAACACTGAAGCTTTCTTT. Its protein product is CASSPGTRRNTEAFF. The full variable domain, rest sourced from reference TRBV28 and TRBJ1-1, is DVKVTQSSRYLVKRTGEKVFLECVQDMDHENMFWYRQDPGLGLRLIYFSYDVKMKEKGDIPEGYSVSREKKERFSLILESASTNQTSMYLCASSPGTRRNTEAFFGQGTRLTVV.

The chain couples TRBV19 to TRBJ1-5, with TRBD1 matching 10 bases. V gave up 5 bases and J gave up 3 bases; unmatched junction bases: 4. The CDR3 is made up of 15 amino acids. The germline CDR1 and CDR2 sequences are LNHDA and SQIVND (reference sequence). The CDR3 sequence is CASSWDRGYNQPQHF. As DNA, the CDR3 is TGTGCCAGTAGTTGGGACAGGGGCTACAATCAGCCCCAGCATTTT.

The V call is TRBV6-1, the J call TRBJ1-5, with D unresolved. V lost 1 base to trimming and J lost 3 bases, with 13 bases between them. Germline V gene sequence: CDR1 MNHNS, CDR2 SASEGT. The CDR3 spans 16 residues. The CDR3 loop is CASSEDRVEINQPQHF. CDR3 nucleotide sequence: TGTGCCAGCAGTGAAGACCGCGTCGAGATCAATCAGCCCCAGCATTTT.

This clone has only one observation. This chain joins TRBV2 and TRBJ2-5, with 7 bases matching TRBD2. The germline V gene has CDR1 SNHLY and CDR2 FYNNEI. The CDR3 runs 13 residues. Unmatched junction bases numbered 5, after V lost 6 bases and J lost 4 bases. The CDR3 DNA sequence: TGTGCCAGCAGCAACGGCGGGAGAGAGACCCAGTACTTC. This sequence encodes CASSNGGRETQYF. Drawing the rest from reference TRBV2 and TRBJ2-5, the complete variable domain is EPEVTQTPSHQVTQMGQEVILRCVPISNHLYFYWYRQILGQKVEFLVSFYNNEISEKSEIFDDQFSVERPDGSNFTLKIRSTKLEDSAMYFCASSNGGRETQYFGPGTRLLVL.

The V and J genes are TRBV29-1 and TRBJ2-3; the D gene is possibly TRBD1 (9 bases). The CDR3 totals 16 residues. Trimming left V 1 base short and J 4 bases short, with 18 bases between. CDR1 and CDR2 (germline): SQVTM, ANQGSEA. The CDR3 DNA is TGCAGCGTTGAAGGTGTTAGCGGGACAGGGCCAGATACGCAGTATTTT. It is translated as CSVEGVSGTGPDTQYF.

This clone turned up a few times. The chain uses TRBV11-2 and TRBJ2-2; D remains unclear. Per germline, CDR1 SGHAT and CDR2 FQNNGV. The CDR3 consists of 12 residues. V lost 3 bases to trimming and J lost 2 bases, with 1 base between them. CDR3 nucleotide sequence: TGTGCCAGCAGCTTCAACACCGGGGAGCTGTTTTTT. Its translation is CASSFNTGELFF.

The chain links TRBV7-9 to TRBJ1-6; 7 nucleotides line up with TRBD1. There are 15 residues in the CDR3. Per the germline V gene, CDR1 is SEHNR and CDR2 is FQNEAQ (reference sequence). Trimming at V came to 5 bases and at J to 3 bases, leaving 4 bases not matched to a gene. For the CDR3, the DNA is TGTGCCAGCAGCGAGGGACAGAACTATAATTCACCCCTCCACTTT. This translates into CASSEGQNYNSPLHF.

V and J are TRBV10-2 and TRBJ2-1, with 14 bases fitting TRBD2. This CDR3 comprises 16 residues. The trim removed 4 bases at V and 4 bases at J, leaving 3 bases unmatched. The germline V gene has CDR1 WSHSY and CDR2 SAAADI. CDR3 bases: TGCGCCAGCAGTGGCGGGACTAGCGGGAGATACAATGAGCAGTTCTTC. This codes for CASSGGTSGRYNEQFF.

The chain is built from TRBV29-1 and TRBJ2-2; D is possibly TRBD1 or TRBD2 (5 bases each). Germline V gives CDR1 SQVTM, CDR2 ANQGSEA. CDR3 length: 14 residues. The germline V and J ends were trimmed by 7 bases and 5 bases, with 17 bases remaining between them. In DNA form, the CDR3 reads TGCAGCGCGGGGCTAGCTGGGAATACCGGGGAGCTGTTTTTT. Its protein is CSAGLAGNTGELFF.

The gene calls are TRBV19 and TRBJ2-1; the match to TRBD2 covers 13 bases. Germline CDR1 LNHDA, CDR2 SQIVND (reference sequence). The CDR3 totals 16 residues. With 7 bases clipped from V and 1 base from J, the junction kept 4 bases outside the gene matches. CDR3 loop: CASKGLAGVSYNEQFF. DNA of the CDR3: TGTGCCAGTAAAGGACTAGCGGGAGTGTCCTACAATGAGCAGTTCTTC.

This chain uses TRBV6-5 with TRBJ1-1, with TRBD1 as a possible D gene (6 bases). V lost 8 bases, J lost 4 bases, and 17 bases lay in between. This CDR3 comprises 14 residues. CDR1 MNHEY and CDR2 SVGAGI come from the germline V gene. The CDR3 reads CASAYREVVTEAFF. For the CDR3, the DNA is TGTGCCAGCGCTTACAGGGAAGTGGTCACTGAAGCTTTCTTT.

The count of this clone is one. The chain has TRBV5-8 and TRBJ2-3, with D maybe TRBD2 (6 bases). Trimming pared 4 bases from V and 3 bases from J, leaving 9 bases between. This CDR3 contains 13 residues. Germline V CDR1 and CDR2: SGHTS, YDEGEE. The chain's CDR3 is CASSLGRTDTQYF. The CDR3 DNA reads TGTGCCAGCAGCCTTGGGAGGACAGATACGCAGTATTTT.

The V gene is TRBV6-1, the J gene TRBJ2-7; D possibly corresponds to TRBD1 (5 bases). This CDR3 is built from 13 residues. Germline loops: CDR1 MNHNS, CDR2 SASEGT. V gave up 1 base and J gave up 6 bases, with 10 bases separating them. The CDR3 DNA is TGTGCCAGCAGTGAAGGGCAGGGCGGCGAGCAGTACTTC. Amino acids: CASSEGQGGEQYF.

The chain employs TRBV9 and TRBJ2-7, with 14 bases aligning to TRBD2. The germline CDR1 and CDR2 sequences are SGDLS and YYNGEE. V was pared by 0 bases and J by 2 bases, with 7 bases of the junction left unmatched. CDR3 size: 18 residues. This CDR3 reads CASSVGPGLAGAPYEQYF. The CDR3 nucleotides read TGTGCCAGCAGCGTAGGACCGGGACTAGCGGGAGCACCCTACGAGCAGTACTTC.